These 16 T cell receptor beta chains came from one sample sequenced in a study of CD8 T cells in ankylosing spondylitis. From the 5' RACE reads, TCRdb called clonotypes with MiXCR, one entry per CDR3 protein. The table records about 340,000 distinct CDR3 sequences, 14% to 15% of them present only once. Sequenced sample: blood, either unsorted or a sorted T cell fraction (not recorded which). The source is a male donor with ankylosing spondylitis or in good health (not recorded which).

J is TRBJ2-5 and V is TRBV12-3 or TRBV12-4; D not certain. CDR3 size: 14 residues. V was trimmed by 7 bases and J by 5 bases, leaving 17 bases between them. CDR3 loop: CASTRDWAKETQYF. Written as DNA, the CDR3 is TGTGCCAGCACCCGAGACTGGGCCAAGGAGACCCAGTACTTC.

The table lists this clonotype with many counts. This chain joins TRBV12-3 or TRBV12-4 and TRBJ1-1; no definite D call. This CDR3 has 12 amino acids. V lost 6 bases to trimming and J lost 5 bases, with 10 bases between them. The CDR3 reads CASRPGRTEAFF. CDR3 coding DNA: TGTGCCAGCAGACCCGGGAGGACTGAAGCTTTCTTT.

CDR3: CASSAGVGSYEQYF. CDR3 sequence (DNA): TGTGCCAGCAGTGCCGGGGTGGGGTCCTACGAGCAGTACTTC. V and J are TRBV6-1 and TRBJ2-7, with D possibly TRBD2 on 5 matching bases. The CDR3 sequence is 14 residues long. CDR1 is MNHNS and CDR2 is SASEGT in the germline V gene. V lost 4 bases to trimming and J lost 1 base, with 11 bases between them.

This clonotype appeared a few times. The chain carries TRBV5-4 and TRBJ1-1; D is perhaps TRBD1 (6 bases). This CDR3 has 15 amino acids. V was clipped by 2 bases and J by 4 bases, with 15 bases between them. Germline assignment: CDR1 SGHNT and CDR2 YYREEE (reference sequence). CDR3 region: CASSLSGVRRTEAFF. In DNA form, the CDR3 reads TGTGCCAGCAGCTTATCAGGGGTTCGGCGCACTGAAGCTTTCTTT.

This clonotype was observed a handful of times. The chain joins TRBV5-1 to TRBJ2-3; TRBD2 is a possible D gene (7 bases). Germline V gene data show CDR1 as SGHRS and CDR2 as YFSETQ. This CDR3 region has 16 residues. Trimming took off 0 bases at V and 3 bases at J, with 14 bases between the two ends. CDR3 residues: CASSLGGGAETDTQYF. The DNA of the CDR3 is TGCGCCAGCAGCTTGGGTGGGGGGGCCGAGACAGATACGCAGTATTTT.

The V and J genes are TRBV5-1 and TRBJ2-4; TRBD2 matches 7 bases. V lost 0 bases, J lost 0 bases, and 6 bases stayed unmatched. This CDR3 region has 17 residues. Looked up from germline, CDR1 is SGHRS and CDR2 is YFSETQ. The CDR3 region is CASSLVGGVLAKNIQYF. DNA for the CDR3: TGCGCCAGCAGCTTGGTTGGGGGGGTCCTAGCCAAAAACATTCAGTACTTC.

The chain couples TRBV12-3 or TRBV12-4 to TRBJ2-7, with D perhaps matching TRBD1 or TRBD2 (5 bases each). The CDR3 length is 13 residues. Trimming stripped 6 bases from V and 3 bases from J, with 12 bases between. The chain's CDR3 is CASSRGRIYEQYF. As DNA, the CDR3 is TGTGCCAGCAGCCGGGGACGTATCTACGAGCAGTACTTC.

This clonotype was seen more than once but under ten times. This rearrangement joins TRBV10-3 to TRBJ2-5; either TRBD1 or TRBD2 may fit D (5 bases each). V was shortened by 8 bases and J by 2 bases, with 21 bases between the two germline ends. The CDR3 runs to 16 residues. The germline gives CDR1 ENHRY, CDR2 SYGVKD. CDR3 residues: CAILFWGSLRQETQYF. The CDR3 nucleotides are TGTGCCATCCTCTTCTGGGGGAGCTTAAGGCAAGAGACCCAGTACTTC.

The chain employs TRBV2 and TRBJ2-7; D is perhaps TRBD1 (7 bases). Per germline, CDR1 SNHLY and CDR2 FYNNEI. The CDR3 runs 17 residues. Trimming took 7 bases from V and 0 from J, leaving 22 bases between them. The CDR3, as DNA: TGTGCCAGCACCGACCCAGGGGGGACAGTGAGCTCCTACGAGCAGTACTTC. It specifies CASTDPGGTVSSYEQYF.

The genes are TRBV9 and TRBJ1-6, with D unclear. Trimming took off 2 bases at V and 0 bases at J, with 6 bases between the two ends. The CDR3 totals 15 residues. The germline V gene has CDR1 SGDLS and CDR2 YYNGEE. The CDR3 coding sequence is TGTGCCAGCAGCGTGTCAGACTCCTATAATTCACCCCTCCACTTT. Protein sequence: CASSVSDSYNSPLHF.

The chain links TRBV12-3 or TRBV12-4 to TRBJ1-6; D unresolved. This CDR3 has 14 residues. With 5 bases removed from V and 6 bases from J, the gap between germline ends came to 11 bases. CDR3 region: CASSRGVGNSPLHF. CDR3 DNA sequence: TGTGCCAGCAGTCGGGGAGTAGGTAATTCACCCCTCCACTTT.

This clonotype has at least ten counts. The J gene is TRBJ1-6, the V gene TRBV9; 7 nucleotides match TRBD1. V lost 2 bases and J lost 9; bases outside the gene matches: 5. Germline CDR1 and CDR2: SGDLS and YYNGEE. This CDR3 comprises 14 residues. CDR3 protein: CASSVGTVSSPLHF. In nucleotides, the CDR3 is TGTGCCAGCAGCGTGGGGACAGTATCTTCACCCCTCCACTTT.

In this sample, this clonotype turned up a few times. The V and J genes are TRBV10-3 and TRBJ2-7; D not resolved. Germline-derived CDR1 and CDR2 are ENHRY and SYGVKD. The CDR3 has 13 amino acids. The V and J ends lost 2 bases and 6 bases respectively, with 11 bases between them. In nucleotides, the CDR3 is TGTGCCATCAGTGAGGGGAACACGGGCGAGCAGTACTTC. Its translation is CAISEGNTGEQYF.

This clonotype was detected a few times. The chain recombines TRBV5-1 with TRBJ1-1; no definite D call. The CDR3 is 13 residues long. The V end was cut by 5 bases, the J end by 1 base, with 9 bases between. Per germline, CDR1 SGHRS and CDR2 YFSETQ. The CDR3 loop is CASRSGRNTEAFF. The DNA for the CDR3 is TGCGCCAGCAGGTCCGGACGGAACACTGAAGCTTTCTTT.

The chain uses TRBV14 and TRBJ2-1, with 10 bases lining up with TRBD2. This CDR3 has 18 amino acids. Germline V gene lookup returns CDR1 SGHDN and CDR2 FVKESK. J lost 5 bases, V lost 0 bases, and 10 bases had no gene match. The CDR3 bases are TGTGCCAGCAGCCAAGACTCTGCAGCGGGGGGGTGGGACAATGAGCAGTTCTTC. It yields the protein CASSQDSAAGGWDNEQFF.

In nucleotides, the CDR3 is TGTGCCAGCAGCACCAGTAGCTACCAAGAGACCCAGTACTTC. It translates to CASSTSSYQETQYF. The chain joins TRBV5-6 to TRBJ2-5; D remains unclear. The CDR3 spans 14 residues. The germline CDR1 and CDR2 sequences are SGHDT and YYEEEE. Between the trimmed V and J ends, which lost 4 bases and 0 bases, there was a span of 10 bases.